Given below is one T cell receptor (beta chain) in context. Its antigen is as yet unknown. Distinct nucleotide sequences in the sample also encode this CDR3. These data belong to a study of shared clonotypes between healthy human individuals. Assay used: immunoSEQ multiplex PCR; TCRdb lists only in-frame clones, some missing. The table includes about 2.3 million clones, 80% to 95% detected once. General observations from the study: Only blood samples were collected, and tissue repertoires likely differ. Estimated richness values were generally larger in naive subsets than in memory subsets.

CDR1 is KGHSH and CDR2 is LQKENI in the germline V gene. CDR3 size: 13 residues. V shed 4 bases and J shed 2 bases, with 5 bases lying between them. This sequence joins TRBV18 and TRBJ1-4; TRBD1 might be the D (5 bases). The TCR sequence derives from a man aged 18-30 years in good health. Some clones in this sample may be carry-over from other donors' samples. The specimen sequenced was naive CD4+ T cells from PBMCs. The subset was: CD45RA+ positively selected. CDR3: CASSRGTNEKLFF. CDR3 DNA: TGTGCCAGCTCACGGGGGACTAATGAAAAACTGTTTTTT.